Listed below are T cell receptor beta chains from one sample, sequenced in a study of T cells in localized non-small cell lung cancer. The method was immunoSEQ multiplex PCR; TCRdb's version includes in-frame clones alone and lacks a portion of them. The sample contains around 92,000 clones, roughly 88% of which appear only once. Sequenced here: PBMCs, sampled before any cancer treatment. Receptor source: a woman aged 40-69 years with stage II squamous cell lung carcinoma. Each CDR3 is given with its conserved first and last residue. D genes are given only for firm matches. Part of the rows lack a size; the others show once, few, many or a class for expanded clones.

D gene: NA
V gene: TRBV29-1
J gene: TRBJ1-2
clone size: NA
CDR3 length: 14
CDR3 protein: CSVEESTVNYGYTF
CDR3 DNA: TGCAGCGTTGAAGAGTCTACGGTTAACTATGGCTACACCTTC

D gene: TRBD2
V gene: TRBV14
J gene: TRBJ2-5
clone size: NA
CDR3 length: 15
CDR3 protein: CASSPGLAIEETQYF
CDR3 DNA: TGTGCCAGCAGCCCGGGACTAGCGATAGAAGAGACCCAGTACTTC

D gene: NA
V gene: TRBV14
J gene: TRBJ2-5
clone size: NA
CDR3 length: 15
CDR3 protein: CASSHFDTQRETQYF
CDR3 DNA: TGTGCCAGCAGCCACTTCGATACCCAGCGGGAGACCCAGTACTTC

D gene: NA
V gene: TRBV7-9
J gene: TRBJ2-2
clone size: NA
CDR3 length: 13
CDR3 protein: CASSSDGMGELFF
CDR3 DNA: TGTGCCAGCAGCTCGGACGGGATGGGGGAGCTGTTTTTT

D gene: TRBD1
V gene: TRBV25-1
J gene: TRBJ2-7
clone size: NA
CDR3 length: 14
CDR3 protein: CASSDVGTVYEQYF
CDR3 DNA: TGTGCCAGCAGTGACGTTGGGACAGTCTACGAGCAGTACTTC

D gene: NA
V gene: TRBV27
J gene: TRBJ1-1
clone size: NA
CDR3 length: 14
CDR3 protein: CASRLGGSNTEAFF
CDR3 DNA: TGTGCCAGCAGGCTCGGGGGTTCTAACACTGAAGCTTTCTTT

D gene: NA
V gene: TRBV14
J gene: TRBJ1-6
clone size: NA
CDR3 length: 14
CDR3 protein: CASSLGTANSPLHF
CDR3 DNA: TGTGCCAGCAGCCTAGGGACGGCAAATTCACCCCTCCACTTT

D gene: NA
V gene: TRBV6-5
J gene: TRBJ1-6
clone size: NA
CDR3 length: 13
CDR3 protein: CASAGQYNSPLHF
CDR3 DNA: TGTGCCAGCGCAGGGCAATATAATTCACCCCTCCACTTT

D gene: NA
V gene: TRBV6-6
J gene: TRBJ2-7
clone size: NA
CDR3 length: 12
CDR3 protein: CASSYSIYEQYF
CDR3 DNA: TGTGCCAGCAGTTACTCTATCTACGAGCAGTACTTC

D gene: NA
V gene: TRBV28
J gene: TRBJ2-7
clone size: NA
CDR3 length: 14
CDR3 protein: CASSLDIAGYEQYF
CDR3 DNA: TGTGCCAGCAGCCTGGACATCGCGGGGTACGAGCAGTACTTC

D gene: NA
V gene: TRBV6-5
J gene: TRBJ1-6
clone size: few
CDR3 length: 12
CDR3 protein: CASGQNNSPLHF
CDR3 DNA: TGTGCCAGCGGACAGAATAATTCACCCCTCCACTTT

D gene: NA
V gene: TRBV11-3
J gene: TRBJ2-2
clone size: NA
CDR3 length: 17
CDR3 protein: CASSLGLGIGNTGELFF
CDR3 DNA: TGTGCCAGCAGCTTAGGGTTGGGGATTGGGAACACCGGGGAGCTGTTTTTT

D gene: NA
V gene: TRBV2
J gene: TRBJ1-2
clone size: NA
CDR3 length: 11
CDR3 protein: CASSGAGGYTF
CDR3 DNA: TGTGCCAGCAGTGGAGCGGGTGGCTACACCTTC

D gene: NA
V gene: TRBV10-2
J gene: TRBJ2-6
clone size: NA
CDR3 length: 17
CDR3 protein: CASSTGLALSGANVLTF
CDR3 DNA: TGCGCCAGCAGTACAGGCCTTGCCCTCTCTGGGGCCAACGTCCTGACTTTC

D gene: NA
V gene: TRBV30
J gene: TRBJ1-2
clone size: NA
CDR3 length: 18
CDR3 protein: CAWSVGPRNSEANYGYTF
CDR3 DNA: TGTGCCTGGAGTGTAGGCCCGAGGAACTCGGAGGCTAACTATGGCTACACCTTC

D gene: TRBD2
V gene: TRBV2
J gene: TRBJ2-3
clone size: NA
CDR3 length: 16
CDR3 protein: CASRGAGRADTDTQYF
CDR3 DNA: TGTGCCAGCAGGGGCGCCGGGAGGGCCGACACAGATACGCAGTATTTT

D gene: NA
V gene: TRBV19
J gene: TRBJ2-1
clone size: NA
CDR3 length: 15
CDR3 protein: CASSTRWSSYNEQFF
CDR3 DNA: TGTGCCAGTAGTACCCGATGGAGCTCCTACAATGAGCAGTTCTTC

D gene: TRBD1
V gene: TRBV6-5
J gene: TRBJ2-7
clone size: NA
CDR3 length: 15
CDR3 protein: CASRRVQGAAYEQYF
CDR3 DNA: TGTGCCAGCAGGCGAGTACAGGGGGCCGCCTACGAGCAGTACTTC